This T cell receptor beta chain is from a study of T-cell reconstitution after alpha-beta-depleted transplantation in children. Study-level points and caveats: Recipient T cells and thymic progenitors that survived were the source of the high TCRbeta diversity seen at day 60 in some patients. After one year, T-cell counts and TCRbeta diversity mostly came from new T cells. Several hundred rapidly expanded clones from non-depleted graft cells reportedly supplied alpha-beta T cells about two months post-transplant.

The TCRbeta library was prepared with unique molecular identifiers. TCRdb redid the calling of the PCR reads with MiXCR, one entry per CDR3 protein. The sample holds a few hundred thousand distinct CDR3 sequences; about 7.3% are singletons and the top ten take approximately 9%. Germline V gives CDR1 MNHNS, CDR2 SASEGT. V was shortened by 10 bases and J by 4 bases, with 17 bases between the two germline ends. CDR3 length: 14 amino acids. This clonotype was recorded many times. Its antigen is undetermined. The sequence was obtained from a female patient aged 2 to 10 who had a stem cell transplant for Fanconi anemia, so the T cells may come from the graft donor. This rearrangement joins TRBV6-1 to TRBJ2-1; a weak D match, TRBD1 (5 bases). Material: peripheral blood, obtained 360 days after TCRalphabeta/CD19-depleted stem cell transplant. The CDR3 bases are TGTGCCACCCACAGGTGGGTGAATTACAATGAGCAGTTCTTC. Its translation: CATHRWVNYNEQFF.